This entry is about one T cell receptor (beta chain). This clonotype is regarded as medium-sized (0.01 to 0.1%). What antigen it recognizes has not been identified. No base qualities exist here, and no much larger clone lies one base off it. This specimen's time point label, per the study, means: sample taken at primary tumor resection. Donors were approximately 72 patients with early-stage, untreated non-small cell lung cancer from the lung TRACERx cohort. Whole RNA extracted from tumor and nontumor lung tissue, or from cryopreserved PBMC samples, was used for TCR sequencing without cell sorting. Patients were selected for TCR sequencing only if sufficient RNA was available from at least two tumor regions. Before being selected, tumor and adjacent nontumor lung specimens were reviewed by a lung pathologist. The data stem from a study of spatial heterogeneity in lung cancer (dated by TCRdb to about 2019). With regard to the full study: Beta-chain transcripts were consistently detected in greater numbers than alpha-chain transcripts, which likely reflects a higher abundance of beta-chain transcripts. In the raw uncorrected reads, each unique combination of TCR and UMI appeared on average more than ten times. TCR alpha and beta repertoires were quantitatively compared across multiple tumor regions, matched nontumor lung and blood in non-small cell lung cancer. Nonsynonymous mutation counts, determined by whole-exome sequencing of tumor tissue, were related to TCR repertoire features. At surgery, both alpha and beta chains were TCR-sequenced in under 250 tumor regions, 63 to 80 matched nontumor lung samples and a few dozen PBMC samples. Results the study describes overall, beyond this receptor: Confirming at a functional level the hypothesis that regional TCRs recognize regional mutations was considered to require additional single-cell paired TCR alpha and beta sequencing.

The receptor library was made with 5' RACE. Data came from a NextSeq 500. To allow correction of PCR and sequencing errors, the TCR library protocol tagged every TCR cDNA molecule with a unique molecular identifier. On the study's bioinformatics: Decombinator tools were used for TCR identification, UMI-based error correction and CDR3 extraction. Expanded TCRs were defined as those above a frequency of 2 per 1,000, corresponding to the top 1% of the tumor frequency distribution. Each repertoire was subsampled 100 times to 5,000 TCRs, after which Renyi diversity was computed with the R vegan package. To build CDR3 similarity networks, amino acid triplet string-kernel similarity was used, and CDR3s were connected when their pairwise similarity was above 0.82. TCRdb reanalyzed the raw reads on its own, using fastp at Q25 for trimming and MiXCR for clone calling, and kept in-frame beta chains. Here each entry gathers all rows of one CDR3 protein and keeps the most common genes and DNA. TCRdb's processing, not the study's, gives the V and J calls here. The sample records roughly 740 distinct CDR3 sequences, roughly 14% of which are singletons. The top ten constitute more than 8% of the sample.

Deletion took 4 bases off V and 6 bases off J, with a span of 15 bases between the germline ends. CDR1 and CDR2 were assigned from the germline V gene as MNHEY and SVGEGT. From the cysteine up to the phenylalanine, the CDR3 has a length of 14 residues. Just the 42-base CDR3 DNA is kept, in frame starting at base 1. The receptor comes from a male donor with early-stage non-small cell lung cancer. The chain is encoded by TRBV6-2 or TRBV6-3 joined to TRBJ1-1; the D gene cannot be named for sure. The sample in question was normal lung tissue next to the tumor, obtained at surgery. The CDR3 has the sequence CASSLLGSGPEAFF. The base sequence is TGTGCCAGCAGTTTACTCGGGTCAGGACCTGAAGCTTTCTTT.